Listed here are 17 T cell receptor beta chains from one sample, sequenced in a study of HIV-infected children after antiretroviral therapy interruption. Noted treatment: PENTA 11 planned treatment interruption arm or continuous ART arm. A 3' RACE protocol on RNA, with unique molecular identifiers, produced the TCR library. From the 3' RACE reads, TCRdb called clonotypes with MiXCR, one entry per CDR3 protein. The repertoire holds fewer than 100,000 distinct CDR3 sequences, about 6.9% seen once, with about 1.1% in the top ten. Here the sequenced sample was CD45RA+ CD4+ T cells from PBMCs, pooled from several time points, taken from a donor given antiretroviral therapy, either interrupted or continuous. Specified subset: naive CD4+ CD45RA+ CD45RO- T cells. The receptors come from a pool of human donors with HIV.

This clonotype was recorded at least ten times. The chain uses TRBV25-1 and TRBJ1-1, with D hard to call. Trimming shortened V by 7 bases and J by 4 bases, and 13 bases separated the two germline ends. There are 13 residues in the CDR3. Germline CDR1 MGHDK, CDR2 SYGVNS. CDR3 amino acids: CASMSLGSTEAFF. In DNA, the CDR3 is TGTGCCAGCATGTCGTTGGGGAGCACTGAAGCTTTCTTT.

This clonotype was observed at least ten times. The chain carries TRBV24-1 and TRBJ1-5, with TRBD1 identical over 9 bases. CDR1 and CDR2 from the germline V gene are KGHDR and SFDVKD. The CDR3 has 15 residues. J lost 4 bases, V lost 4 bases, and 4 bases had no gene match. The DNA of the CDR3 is TGTGCCACCAGTGAGGGGACAGGGATAAATCAGCCCCAGCATTTT. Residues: CATSEGTGINQPQHF.

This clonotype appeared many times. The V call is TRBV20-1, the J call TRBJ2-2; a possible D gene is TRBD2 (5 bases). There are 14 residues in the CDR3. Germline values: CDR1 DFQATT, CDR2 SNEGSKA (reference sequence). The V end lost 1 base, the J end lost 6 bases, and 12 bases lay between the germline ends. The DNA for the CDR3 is TGCAGTGCTAGAGCCTTCTTGAGGGCCGGGGAGCTGTTTTTT. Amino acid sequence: CSARAFLRAGELFF.

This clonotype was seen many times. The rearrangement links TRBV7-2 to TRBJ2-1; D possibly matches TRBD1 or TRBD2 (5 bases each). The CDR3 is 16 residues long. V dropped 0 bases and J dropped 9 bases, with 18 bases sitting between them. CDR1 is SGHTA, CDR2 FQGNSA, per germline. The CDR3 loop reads CASSLARGLSTGEQFF. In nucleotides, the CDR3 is TGTGCCAGCAGCTTAGCACGGGGCCTAAGTACGGGTGAGCAGTTCTTC.

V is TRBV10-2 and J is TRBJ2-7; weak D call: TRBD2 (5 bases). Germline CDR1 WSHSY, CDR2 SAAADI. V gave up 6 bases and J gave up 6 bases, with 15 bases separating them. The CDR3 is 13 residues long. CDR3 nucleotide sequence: TGCGCCAGCAGCCTCCGGGGTACGGGCGAGCAGTACTTC. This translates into CASSLRGTGEQYF.

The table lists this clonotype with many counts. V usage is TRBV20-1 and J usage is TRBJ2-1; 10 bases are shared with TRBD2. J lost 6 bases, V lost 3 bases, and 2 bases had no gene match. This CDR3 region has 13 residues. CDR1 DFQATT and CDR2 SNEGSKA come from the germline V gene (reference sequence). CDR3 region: CSASLAGANEQFF. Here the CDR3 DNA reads TGCAGTGCTAGCCTAGCGGGGGCCAATGAGCAGTTCTTC.

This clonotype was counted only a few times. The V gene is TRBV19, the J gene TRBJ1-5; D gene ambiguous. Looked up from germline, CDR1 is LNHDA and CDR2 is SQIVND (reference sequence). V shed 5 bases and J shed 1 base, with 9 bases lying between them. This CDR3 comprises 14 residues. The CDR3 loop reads CASSLADSNQPQHF. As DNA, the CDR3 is TGTGCCAGTAGTTTGGCAGACAGCAATCAGCCCCAGCATTTT.

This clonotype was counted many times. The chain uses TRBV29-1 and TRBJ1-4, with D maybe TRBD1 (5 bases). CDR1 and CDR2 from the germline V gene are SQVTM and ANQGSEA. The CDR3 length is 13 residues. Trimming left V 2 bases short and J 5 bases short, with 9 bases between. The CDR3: CSVETGMNEKLFF. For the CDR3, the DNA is TGCAGCGTTGAAACAGGCATGAATGAAAAACTGTTTTTT.

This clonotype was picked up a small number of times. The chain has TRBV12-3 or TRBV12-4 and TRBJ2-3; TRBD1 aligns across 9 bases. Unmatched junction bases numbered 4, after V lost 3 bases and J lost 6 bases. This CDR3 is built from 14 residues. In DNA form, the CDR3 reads TGTGCCAGCAGTTTGGGACAGGGTCGGGATACGCAGTATTTT. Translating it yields CASSLGQGRDTQYF.

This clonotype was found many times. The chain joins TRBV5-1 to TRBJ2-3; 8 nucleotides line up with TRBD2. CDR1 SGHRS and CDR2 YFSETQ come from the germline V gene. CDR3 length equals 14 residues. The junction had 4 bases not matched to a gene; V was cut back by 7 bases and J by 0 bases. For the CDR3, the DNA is TGCGCCAGCCGAACTAGCGGTAGCACAGATACGCAGTATTTT. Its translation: CASRTSGSTDTQYF.

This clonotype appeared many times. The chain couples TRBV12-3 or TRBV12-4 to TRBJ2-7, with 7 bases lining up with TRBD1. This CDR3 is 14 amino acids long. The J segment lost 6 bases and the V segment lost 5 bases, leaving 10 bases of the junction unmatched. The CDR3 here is CASSPDRVGREQYF. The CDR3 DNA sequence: TGTGCCAGCAGTCCCGACAGGGTGGGGCGCGAGCAGTACTTC.

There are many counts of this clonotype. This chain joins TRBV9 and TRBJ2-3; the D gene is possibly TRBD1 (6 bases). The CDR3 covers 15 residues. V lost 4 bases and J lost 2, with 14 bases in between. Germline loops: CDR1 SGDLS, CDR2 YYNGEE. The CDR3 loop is CASSPNRVHTDTQYF. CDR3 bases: TGTGCCAGCAGCCCTAACAGGGTCCACACAGATACGCAGTATTTT.

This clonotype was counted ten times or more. CDR3 in amino acids: CASSLSSTVGNEQFF. Written as DNA, the CDR3 is TGTGCCAGCAGTTTATCTAGCACCGTCGGGAATGAGCAGTTCTTC. The rearrangement links TRBV12-3 or TRBV12-4 to TRBJ2-1, with a possible D match to TRBD2 (5 bases). V was shortened by 2 bases and J by 7 bases, with 15 bases between the two germline ends. The CDR3 has 15 residues.

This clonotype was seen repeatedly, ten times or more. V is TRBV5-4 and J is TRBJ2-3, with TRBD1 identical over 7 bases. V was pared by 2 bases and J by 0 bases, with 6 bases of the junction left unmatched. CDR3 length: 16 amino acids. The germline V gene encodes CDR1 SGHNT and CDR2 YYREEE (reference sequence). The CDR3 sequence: CASSLIDRVSTDTQYF. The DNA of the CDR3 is TGTGCCAGCAGCTTAATTGACAGGGTCAGCACAGATACGCAGTATTTT.

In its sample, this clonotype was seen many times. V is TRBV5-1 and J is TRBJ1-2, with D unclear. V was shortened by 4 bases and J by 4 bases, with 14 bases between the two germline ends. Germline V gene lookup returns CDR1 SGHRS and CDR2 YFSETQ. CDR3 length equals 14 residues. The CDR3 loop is CASSRTVEIYGYTF. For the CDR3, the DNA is TGCGCCAGCAGCCGGACGGTAGAAATCTATGGCTACACCTTC.

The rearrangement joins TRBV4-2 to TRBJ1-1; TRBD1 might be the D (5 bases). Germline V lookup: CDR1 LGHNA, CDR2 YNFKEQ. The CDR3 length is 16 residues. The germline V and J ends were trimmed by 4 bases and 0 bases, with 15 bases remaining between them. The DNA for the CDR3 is TGTGCCAGCAGCCTTGACAGAGATTGGGTGAACACTGAAGCTTTCTTT. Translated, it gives CASSLDRDWVNTEAFF.

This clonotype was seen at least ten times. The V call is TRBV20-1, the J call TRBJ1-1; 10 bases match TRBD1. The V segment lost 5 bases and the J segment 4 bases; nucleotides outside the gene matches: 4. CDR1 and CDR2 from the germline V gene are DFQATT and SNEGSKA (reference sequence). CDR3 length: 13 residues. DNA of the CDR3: TGCAGTGCTGGGGACAGGGGTGGCACTGAAGCTTTCTTT. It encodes CSAGDRGGTEAFF.